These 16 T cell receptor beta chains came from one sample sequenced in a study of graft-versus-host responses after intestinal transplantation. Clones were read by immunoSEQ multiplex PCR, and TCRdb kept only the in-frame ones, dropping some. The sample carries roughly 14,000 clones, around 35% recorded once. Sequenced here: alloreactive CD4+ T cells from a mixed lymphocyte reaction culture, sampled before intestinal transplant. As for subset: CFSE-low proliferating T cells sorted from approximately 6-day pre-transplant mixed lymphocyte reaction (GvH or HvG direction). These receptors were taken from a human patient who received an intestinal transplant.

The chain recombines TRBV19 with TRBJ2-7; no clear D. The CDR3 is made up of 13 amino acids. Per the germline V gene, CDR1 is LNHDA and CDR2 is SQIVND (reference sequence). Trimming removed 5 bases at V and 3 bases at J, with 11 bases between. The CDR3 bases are TGTGCCAGTAGTCACAACGTTTACTACGAGCAGTACTTC. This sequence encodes CASSHNVYYEQYF.

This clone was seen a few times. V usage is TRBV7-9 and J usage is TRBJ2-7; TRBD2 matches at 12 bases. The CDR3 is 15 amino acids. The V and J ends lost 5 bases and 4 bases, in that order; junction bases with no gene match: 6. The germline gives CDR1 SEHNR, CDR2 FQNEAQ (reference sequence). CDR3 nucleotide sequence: TGTGCCAGCAGCACCCCTAGCGGGAGGGCTTACGAGCAGTACTTC. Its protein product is CASSTPSGRAYEQYF.

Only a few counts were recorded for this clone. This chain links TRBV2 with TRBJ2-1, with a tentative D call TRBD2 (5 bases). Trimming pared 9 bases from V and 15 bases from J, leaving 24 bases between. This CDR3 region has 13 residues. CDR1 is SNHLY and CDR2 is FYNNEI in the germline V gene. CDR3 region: CARRNIPSFPLFF. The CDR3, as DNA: TGTGCCAGAAGAAACATCCCTAGCTTCCCCCTGTTCTTC.

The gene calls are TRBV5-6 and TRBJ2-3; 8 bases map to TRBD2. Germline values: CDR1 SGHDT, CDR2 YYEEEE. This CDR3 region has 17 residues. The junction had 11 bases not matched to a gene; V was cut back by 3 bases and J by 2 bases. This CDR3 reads CASSYPGPSGPTDTQYF. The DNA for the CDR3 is TGTGCCAGCAGCTACCCGGGACCTAGCGGGCCCACAGATACGCAGTATTTT. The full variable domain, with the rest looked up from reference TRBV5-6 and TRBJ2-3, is DAGVTQSPTHLIKTRGQQVTLRCSPKSGHDTVSWYQQALGQGPQFIFQYYEEEERQRGNFPDRFSGHQFPNYSSELNVNALLLGDSALYLCASSYPGPSGPTDTQYFGPGTRLTVL.

Here the CDR3 DNA reads TGTGCCAGCAGCTGGACAGCGGGAACTCGCAATGAGCAGTTCTTC. Amino acids: CASSWTAGTRNEQFF. The V gene is TRBV11-2, the J gene TRBJ2-1; D may be TRBD2 (7 bases). The V and J ends lost 4 bases and 6 bases respectively, with 16 bases between them. This CDR3 region has 15 residues. From germline, CDR1 is SGHAT and CDR2 FQNNGV. Full variable domain (outside the CDR3, taken from reference TRBV11-2 and TRBJ2-1): EAGVAQSPRYKIIEKRQSVAFWCNPISGHATLYWYQQILGQGPKLLIQFQNNGVVDDSQLPKDRFSAERLKGVDSTLKIQPAKLEDSAVYLCASSWTAGTRNEQFFGPGTRLTVL.

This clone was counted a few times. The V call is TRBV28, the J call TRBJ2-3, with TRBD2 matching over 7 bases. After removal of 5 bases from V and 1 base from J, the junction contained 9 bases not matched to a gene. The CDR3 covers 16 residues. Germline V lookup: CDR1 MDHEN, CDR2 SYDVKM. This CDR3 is CASSPHRLAGTDTQYF. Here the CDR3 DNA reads TGTGCCAGCAGTCCTCACAGACTAGCAGGCACAGATACGCAGTATTTT.

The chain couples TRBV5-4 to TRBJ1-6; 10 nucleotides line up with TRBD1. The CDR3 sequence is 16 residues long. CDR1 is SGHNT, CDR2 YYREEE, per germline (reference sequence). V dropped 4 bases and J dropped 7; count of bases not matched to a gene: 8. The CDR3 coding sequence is TGTGCCAGCAGCCAGACAGGGGGCGTTCTCAATTCACCCCTCCACTTT. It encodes CASSQTGGVLNSPLHF.

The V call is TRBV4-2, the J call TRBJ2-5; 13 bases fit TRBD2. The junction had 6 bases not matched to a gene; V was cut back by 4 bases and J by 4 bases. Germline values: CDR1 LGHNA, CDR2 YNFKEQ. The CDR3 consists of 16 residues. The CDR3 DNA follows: TGTGCCAGCAGCCCCGGACTAGCGGGGGCCCCAGAGACCCAGTACTTC. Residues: CASSPGLAGAPETQYF.

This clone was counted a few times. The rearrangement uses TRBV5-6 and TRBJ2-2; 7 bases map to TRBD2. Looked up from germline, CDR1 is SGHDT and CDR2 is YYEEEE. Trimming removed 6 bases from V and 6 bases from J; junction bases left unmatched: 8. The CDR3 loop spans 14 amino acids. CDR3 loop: CASTVTSLPGELFF. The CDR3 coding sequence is TGTGCCAGCACGGTGACTAGCCTCCCCGGGGAGCTGTTTTTT.

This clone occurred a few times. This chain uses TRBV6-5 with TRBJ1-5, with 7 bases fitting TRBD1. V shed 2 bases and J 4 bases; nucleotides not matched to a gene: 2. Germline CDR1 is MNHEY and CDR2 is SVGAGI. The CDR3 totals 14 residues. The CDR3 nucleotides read TGTGCCAGCAGTTACGGCAGGGGGAATCAGCCCCAGCATTTT. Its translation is CASSYGRGNQPQHF.

Here the CDR3 DNA reads TGTGCCAGGCATAAAGGGCAGTTCTTC. It specifies CARHKGQFF. The V call is TRBV7-3, the J call TRBJ2-1, with unresolved D. The germline V gene has CDR1 SGHTA and CDR2 FQGTGA. CDR3 length: 9 residues. Trimming took 9 bases from V and 12 from J, leaving 9 bases between them. Full variable domain (outside the CDR3, taken from reference TRBV7-3 and TRBJ2-1): GAGVSQTPSNKVTEKGKYVELRCDPISGHTALYWYRQSLGQGPEFLIYFQGTGAADDSGLPNDRFFAVRPEGSVSTLKIQRTERGDSAVYLCARHKGQFFGPGTRLTVL.

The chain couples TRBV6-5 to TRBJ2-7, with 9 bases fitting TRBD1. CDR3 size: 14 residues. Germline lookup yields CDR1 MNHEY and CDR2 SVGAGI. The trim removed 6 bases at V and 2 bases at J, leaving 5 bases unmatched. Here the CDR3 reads CASRADRGPYEQYF. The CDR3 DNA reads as TGTGCCAGCAGGGCGGACAGGGGACCCTACGAGCAGTACTTC.

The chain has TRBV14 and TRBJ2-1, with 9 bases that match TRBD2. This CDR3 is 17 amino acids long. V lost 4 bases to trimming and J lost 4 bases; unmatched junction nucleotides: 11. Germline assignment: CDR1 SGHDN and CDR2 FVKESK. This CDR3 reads CASSPFRGSGRYNEQFF. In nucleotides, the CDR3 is TGTGCCAGCAGCCCGTTCCGGGGAAGCGGGAGGTACAATGAGCAGTTCTTC. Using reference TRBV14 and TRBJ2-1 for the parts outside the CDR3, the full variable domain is EAGVTQFPSHSVIEKGQTVTLRCDPISGHDNLYWYRRVMGKEIKFLLHFVKESKQDESGMPNNRFLAERTGGTYSTLKVQPAELEDSGVYFCASSPFRGSGRYNEQFFGPGTRLTVL.

CDR3 sequence reads: CASSLAGAGNQPQHF. The CDR3 DNA follows: TGTGCCAGCAGCTTAGCGGGGGCAGGCAATCAGCCCCAGCATTTT. This chain links TRBV11-1 with TRBJ1-5, with D possibly being TRBD1 (6 bases). The CDR3 extends over 15 amino acids. Germline CDR1 reads SGHAT; CDR2 reads FQDESV (reference sequence). The V and J ends lost 0 bases and 2 bases respectively, with 8 bases between them.

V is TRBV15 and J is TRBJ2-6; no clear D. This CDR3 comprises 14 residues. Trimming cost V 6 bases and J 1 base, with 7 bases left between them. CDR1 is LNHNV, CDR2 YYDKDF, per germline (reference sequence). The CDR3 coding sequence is TGTGCCACCAGTCTCTTTTCTGGGGCCAACGTCCTGACTTTC. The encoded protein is CATSLFSGANVLTF.

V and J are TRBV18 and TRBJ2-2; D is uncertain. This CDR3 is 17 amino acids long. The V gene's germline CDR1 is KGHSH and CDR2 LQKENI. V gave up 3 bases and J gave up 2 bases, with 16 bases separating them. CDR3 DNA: TGTGCCAGCTCACCTTGGATTGTGACGGATAACACCGGGGAGCTGTTTTTT. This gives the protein CASSPWIVTDNTGELFF.